Below are 21 T cell receptor beta chains sequenced from a single sample in a study of blood T cell repertoires in COVID-19. The data were produced by immunoSEQ multiplex PCR, yet TCRdb's version contains in-frame clones alone and is incomplete. The data show more than 85,000 clones, roughly 92% seen once. The sequencing input was peripheral blood. The receptors derive from a man between 65 and 79 years old with acute or convalescent COVID-19.

This sequence joins TRBV28 and TRBJ1-5; 9 bases fit TRBD1. The V gene's germline CDR1 is MDHEN and CDR2 SYDVKM. The CDR3 is 15 amino acids. With 6 bases clipped from V and 4 bases from J, the junction kept 7 bases outside the gene matches. CDR3 nucleotide sequence: TGTGCCAGCAGCCGACAGGGGGGAATTAATCAGCCCCAGCATTTT. It codes for CASSRQGGINQPQHF.

This clone was detected only a few times. This chain connects TRBV18 to TRBJ1-2; 8 bases agree with TRBD1. After removal of 7 bases from V and 3 bases from J, the junction contained 7 bases not matched to a gene. Looked up from germline, CDR1 is KGHSH and CDR2 is LQKENI. The CDR3 extends over 14 amino acids. The chain's CDR3 is CASWSGGEHYGYTF. The CDR3 DNA is TGTGCCAGCTGGTCAGGGGGCGAACACTATGGCTACACCTTC.

Comment on this clone: This same CDR3 is encoded by further DNA sequences in the sample. This rearrangement joins TRBV6-5 to TRBJ1-5, with 8 positions matching TRBD1. Trimming took 2 bases from V and 2 from J; bases not matched to a gene: 2. The CDR3 sequence is 15 residues long. Germline lookup yields CDR1 MNHEY and CDR2 SVGAGI. DNA of the CDR3: TGTGCCAGCAGTTACGGACAGGGCGGCAATCAGCCCCAGCATTTT. Encoded protein: CASSYGQGGNQPQHF.

The V call is TRBV28, the J call TRBJ1-5; 7 positions match TRBD1. This CDR3 region has 18 residues. After removal of 2 bases from V and 5 bases from J, the junction contained 15 bases not matched to a gene. Per germline, CDR1 MDHEN and CDR2 SYDVKM. The CDR3 loop is CASSLLGWLTGEDQPQHF. As DNA, the CDR3 is TGTGCCAGCAGTTTACTTGGATGGCTTACAGGGGAAGATCAGCCCCAGCATTTT.

The chain has TRBV7-6 and TRBJ2-5; 8 positions agree with TRBD2. V lost 2 bases to trimming and J lost 5 bases; unmatched junction nucleotides: 7. This CDR3 contains 15 residues. Germline V gene lookup returns CDR1 SGHVS and CDR2 FNYEAQ. The CDR3: CASSLSAGDSETQYF. DNA for the CDR3: TGTGCCAGCAGCTTATCAGCGGGAGACTCGGAGACCCAGTACTTC.

The genes are TRBV5-1 and TRBJ2-7; weak D call: TRBD2 (6 bases). Germline assignment: CDR1 SGHRS and CDR2 YFSETQ. V lost 4 bases and J 0 bases, leaving 14 bases between the germline ends. The CDR3 spans 15 residues. CDR3 residues: CASSATLASSYEQYF. The CDR3 DNA follows: TGCGCCAGCAGCGCGACACTAGCTTCCTCCTACGAGCAGTACTTC. Variable domain in full (rest from reference TRBV5-1 and TRBJ2-7): KAGVTQTPRYLIKTRGQQVTLSCSPISGHRSVSWYQQTPGQGLQFLFEYFSETQRNKGNFPGRFSGRQFSNSRSEMNVSTLELGDSALYLCASSATLASSYEQYFGPGTRLTVT.

V usage is TRBV6-5 and J usage is TRBJ1-2; 9 positions agree with TRBD1. The CDR3 is 14 residues long. Germline V gene sequence: CDR1 MNHEY, CDR2 SVGAGI. Trimming at V came to 7 bases and at J to 6 bases, leaving 9 bases not matched to a gene. CDR3 amino acids: CASTRTGGFNGYTF. The CDR3 DNA reads TGTGCCAGCACGCGTACAGGGGGCTTCAATGGCTACACCTTC.

The rearrangement links TRBV6-5 to TRBJ2-2; tentatively, D is TRBD1 (6 bases). Trimming pared 8 bases from V and 2 bases from J, leaving 12 bases between. The CDR3 is 14 amino acids. Germline V gene sequence: CDR1 MNHEY, CDR2 SVGAGI. CDR3 DNA: TGTGCCAGCTCGAGGACAGCCAACACCGGGGAGCTGTTTTTT. Translation: CASSRTANTGELFF.

The chain is built from TRBV12-3 or TRBV12-4 and TRBJ1-1, with a weak D call TRBD1 (6 bases). Trimming removed 3 bases from V and 10 bases from J, with 9 bases in between. There are 11 residues in the CDR3. The CDR3 DNA follows: TGTGCCAGCAGTTTGGGGGGGGCAGCTTTCTTT. Amino acid sequence: CASSLGGAAFF.

The rearrangement uses TRBV27 and TRBJ1-2; possibly TRBD1 for D (5 bases). This CDR3 comprises 13 residues. V was shortened by 3 bases and J by 6 bases, with 11 bases between the two germline ends. In germline, CDR1 is MNHEY, CDR2 SMNVEV (reference sequence). CDR3 coding DNA: TGTGCCAGCAGTTTTGGGAGGGGTGATGGCTACACCTTC. This translates into CASSFGRGDGYTF.

The V gene is TRBV5-1, the J gene TRBJ2-5; 8 bases are shared with TRBD2. V dropped 2 bases and J dropped 4; count of bases not matched to a gene: 4. Germline V gene sequence: CDR1 SGHRS, CDR2 YFSETQ. The CDR3 length is 14 residues. For the CDR3, the DNA is TGCGCCAGCAGCTTTACGGGGGGGATAGAGACCCAGTACTTC. Its translation: CASSFTGGIETQYF.

CDR3 sequence (DNA): TGTGCCTGGAGTGTGGAGGGGAATTCACCCCTCCACTTT. Protein product: CAWSVEGNSPLHF. This sequence joins TRBV30 and TRBJ1-6; D might be TRBD1 (5 bases). With 0 bases removed from V and 7 bases from J, the gap between germline ends came to 7 bases. The CDR3 sequence is 13 residues long. Germline assignment: CDR1 GTSNPN and CDR2 SVGIG (reference sequence).

The genes are TRBV2 and TRBJ2-1; D unresolved. Germline CDR1 is SNHLY and CDR2 is FYNNEI. The CDR3 is 13 amino acids. V shed 1 base and J shed 7 bases, with 8 bases lying between them. The CDR3 spells CASSEGRPNEQFF. CDR3 sequence (DNA): TGTGCCAGCAGTGAAGGCAGGCCAAATGAGCAGTTCTTC.

This clone was counted a single time. This chain connects TRBV10-3 to TRBJ1-1; 9 nucleotides agree with TRBD1. Germline V lookup: CDR1 ENHRY, CDR2 SYGVKD. The CDR3 is 17 residues long. Trimming cost V 3 bases and J 1 base; bases outside gene matches: 9. The CDR3 DNA sequence: TGTGCCATCAGTGATACCGGGACAGGGAACAGGAACACTGAAGCTTTCTTT. Its protein is CAISDTGTGNRNTEAFF.

This sequence joins TRBV10-3 and TRBJ1-3; no reliable D call. The germline gives CDR1 ENHRY, CDR2 SYGVKD. The CDR3 extends over 12 amino acids. Trimming stripped 10 bases from V and 0 bases from J, with 7 bases between. The CDR3 spells CATSSSGNTIYF. Here the CDR3 DNA reads TGTGCCACTTCGAGCTCTGGAAACACCATATATTTT.

The V and J genes are TRBV7-6 and TRBJ2-7, with D maybe TRBD1 (5 bases). The length of the CDR3 is 15 residues. V shed 5 bases and J shed 5 bases, with 19 bases lying between them. Germline V lookup: CDR1 SGHVS, CDR2 FNYEAQ. In DNA, the CDR3 is TGTGCCAGCAGCCCAACCATGAGGCAGGGCCACGAGCAGTACTTC. Encoded protein: CASSPTMRQGHEQYF.

In this sample, this clone turned up once. The V gene is TRBV11-2, the J gene TRBJ2-7; 10 bases fit TRBD2. J was trimmed by 6 bases and V by 0 bases; bases with no gene match: 5. Per the germline V gene, CDR1 is SGHAT and CDR2 is FQNNGV. The CDR3 is 15 amino acids. The DNA for the CDR3 is TGTGCCAGCAGCTTAGAGCATCTAGCGGGAGTCGAGCAGTACTTC. Protein sequence: CASSLEHLAGVEQYF.

This chain uses TRBV24-1 with TRBJ1-5; 7 positions agree with TRBD1. Germline V lookup: CDR1 KGHDR, CDR2 SFDVKD. Trimming at V came to 6 bases and at J to 4 bases, leaving 14 bases not matched to a gene. The CDR3 sequence is 17 residues long. CDR3 nucleotide sequence: TGTGCCACCAGTCAGGAGGGGGCGAATGCGGGTAATCAGCCCCAGCATTTT. As protein: CATSQEGANAGNQPQHF.

The chain carries TRBV21-1 and TRBJ1-1. TRBV21-1 is a recognized pseudogene. This CDR3 region has 14 residues. The CDR3: CASSKGGRDTEAFF. The DNA for the CDR3 is TGTGCCAGCAGCAAGGGAGGTAGGGACACTGAAGCTTTCTTT.

The rearrangement joins TRBV28 to TRBJ1-2, with 7 nucleotides matching TRBD1. Germline lookup yields CDR1 MDHEN and CDR2 SYDVKM. CDR3 length equals 18 residues. The trim removed 6 bases at V and 3 bases at J, leaving 19 bases unmatched. The CDR3 DNA reads TGTGCCAGCAGGTCGGTAGGGGACAGTCGCACCCTCTACTATGGCTACACCTTC. Its translation is CASRSVGDSRTLYYGYTF.

V gene TRBV12-3 or TRBV12-4 combines with J gene TRBJ1-6, with D uncertain. Between the trimmed V and J ends, which lost 8 bases and 8 bases, there was a span of 13 bases. The CDR3 sequence is 13 residues long. CDR3 loop: CASGRGDYSPLHF. In nucleotides, the CDR3 is TGTGCCAGCGGGCGGGGAGATTATTCACCCCTCCACTTT.